Following are 20 T cell receptor beta chains from one sample sequenced in a study of blood T cell repertoires in COVID-19 (dated by TCRdb to 2019 to 2021). Receptor libraries were prepared by the immunoSEQ multiplex PCR assay. Not all clones reach the TCRdb copy of this immuneACCESS table, which keeps in-frame sequences only. Checked studies attribute under half of the gap to unresolved V genes and leave the rest unexplained. The sample profile shows 25,000 to 30,000 clones; 93% of them were found once. The ten largest clonotypes hold around 0.83% of the sample. Sequencing was carried out using peripheral blood. Receptors originate from a woman aged 70 to 79 with COVID-19, enrolled during active disease.

The chain uses TRBV11-3 and TRBJ2-3; D might be TRBD1 (7 bases). The CDR3 has 14 amino acids. Trimming stripped 0 bases from V and 11 bases from J, with 15 bases between. Germline CDR1 and CDR2: SGHNT and YENEEA. Here the CDR3 reads CASSLDGGGTVQYF. The DNA for the CDR3 is TGTGCCAGCAGCTTAGACGGTGGGGGGACAGTGCAGTATTTT.

This sequence joins TRBV12-3 or TRBV12-4 and TRBJ1-1, with D possibly matching TRBD1 (5 bases). This CDR3 has 13 amino acids. The V gene lost 6 bases and the J gene lost 11 bases, with 19 bases spanning the gap. In nucleotides, the CDR3 is TGTGCCAGCAGGCAAATTACGGGACTCAGGGCTTTCTTT. It yields the protein CASRQITGLRAFF.

The chain joins TRBV19 to TRBJ1-4, with 7 nucleotides matching TRBD1. The J segment lost 10 bases and the V segment lost 3 bases, leaving 8 bases of the junction unmatched. The germline V gene encodes CDR1 LNHDA and CDR2 SQIVND (reference sequence). CDR3 size: 14 residues. The CDR3 DNA follows: TGTGCCAGTAGTATTGACAGGGCCGGCGGAAAACTGTTTTTT. Its protein product is CASSIDRAGGKLFF.

This rearrangement joins TRBV27 to TRBJ1-4, with 7 bases that match TRBD1. This CDR3 contains 14 residues. J gave up 8 bases and V 6 bases, and 9 bases lay outside the gene matches. Germline V CDR1 and CDR2: MNHEY, SMNVEV (reference sequence). The CDR3 region has the DNA TGTGCCAGCAGAAGGGACAGTCGGGCGGAAAAACTGTTTTTT. It yields the protein CASRRDSRAEKLFF.

V and J are TRBV3-1 (or the pseudogene TRBV3-2) and TRBJ1-1, with D perhaps TRBD1 (6 bases). The V gene's germline CDR1 is LGHDT and CDR2 YNNKEL (reference sequence). Trimming removed 5 bases at V and 1 base at J, with 11 bases between. CDR3 length equals 14 residues. The CDR3: CASSYQQGNTEAFF. CDR3 nucleotides: TGTGCCAGCAGCTATCAACAGGGGAACACTGAAGCTTTCTTT.

V gene TRBV28 combines with J gene TRBJ1-3; 7 nucleotides line up with TRBD1. The CDR3 runs 15 residues. Unmatched junction bases numbered 8, after V lost 6 bases and J lost 3 bases. CDR1 and CDR2 from the germline V gene are MDHEN and SYDVKM. Written as DNA, the CDR3 is TGTGCCAGCAGCCGGGGACAGCAGTATGGAAACACCATATATTTT. Translating gives CASSRGQQYGNTIYF. The full variable domain, in which reference TRBV28 and TRBJ1-3 provide the parts outside the CDR3, is DVKVTQSSRYLVKRTGEKVFLECVQDMDHENMFWYRQDPGLGLRLIYFSYDVKMKEKGDIPEGYSVSREKKERFSLILESASTNQTSMYLCASSRGQQYGNTIYFGEGSWLTVV.

This clone was seen once. V is TRBV29-1 and J is TRBJ2-7; 11 bases are shared with TRBD2. V was pared by 2 bases and J by 3 bases, with 3 bases of the junction left unmatched. Germline V gene lookup returns CDR1 SQVTM and CDR2 ANQGSEA. The CDR3 loop spans 14 amino acids. The CDR3 DNA sequence: TGCAGCGTTGAAATACTAGCGGGAGACTACGAGCAGTACTTC. Residues: CSVEILAGDYEQYF.

The chain combines TRBV28 with TRBJ1-2; 10 bases are shared with TRBD1. Trimming at V came to 5 bases and at J to 5 bases, leaving 8 bases not matched to a gene. CDR1 is MDHEN and CDR2 is SYDVKM in the germline V gene. The CDR3 contains 15 residues. In DNA form, the CDR3 reads TGTGCCAGCAGTGGGGGGGGACAGGGGCGTTATGGCTACACCTTC. It codes for CASSGGGQGRYGYTF.

This clone was observed once. The chain carries TRBV7-3 and TRBJ2-1, with 9 bases lining up with TRBD1. Germline loops: CDR1 SGHTA, CDR2 FQGTGA. CDR3 length equals 15 residues. The junction had 5 bases not matched to a gene; V was cut back by 5 bases and J by 3 bases. The CDR3 nucleotides read TGTGCCAGCAGCCCGGACAGGGGAAGCTACAATGAGCAGTTCTTC. Residues: CASSPDRGSYNEQFF.

The gene calls are TRBV6-1 and TRBJ2-2; possibly TRBD1 for D (5 bases). The CDR3 length is 12 residues. Germline V lookup: CDR1 MNHNS, CDR2 SASEGT. The V and J ends lost 11 bases and 1 base respectively, with 8 bases between them. The CDR3, as DNA: TGTGCCGTCCAGGGGAACACCGGGGAGCTGTTTTTT. It encodes CAVQGNTGELFF.

Here the CDR3 DNA reads TGCGCCAGCAGCCAAGAGCCAGCTAACTATGGCTACACCTTC. It yields the protein CASSQEPANYGYTF. The chain couples TRBV4-3 to TRBJ1-2; D is uncertain. The germline gives CDR1 LGHNA, CDR2 YSLEER. This CDR3 spans 14 amino acids. Deletions cut 0 bases from V and 0 bases from J, with 5 bases between.

The chain carries TRBV19 and TRBJ2-5; the match to TRBD1 covers 7 bases. The CDR3 totals 13 residues. The J segment lost 5 bases and the V segment lost 4 bases, leaving 4 bases of the junction unmatched. Germline V gene lookup returns CDR1 LNHDA and CDR2 SQIVND (reference sequence). The CDR3 loop is CASSTNRGETQYF. The CDR3 nucleotides read TGTGCCAGTAGTACCAACAGGGGCGAGACCCAGTACTTC.

J is TRBJ1-1 and V is TRBV3-1 (or the pseudogene TRBV3-2); TRBD1 is a possible D gene (5 bases). CDR1 and CDR2 (germline): LGHDT, YNNKEL (reference sequence). Trimming left V 1 base short and J 1 base short, with 7 bases between. The CDR3 is 14 amino acids. CDR3 bases: TGTGCCAGCAGCCAAGCCGACAGGAACACTGAAGCTTTCTTT. Translated: CASSQADRNTEAFF.

The rearrangement joins TRBV18 to TRBJ1-4; 8 bases line up with TRBD1. Germline values: CDR1 KGHSH, CDR2 LQKENI. The CDR3 loop spans 14 amino acids. Losses at the gene ends were 5 bases for V and 5 bases for J; bases not matched to a gene: 4. The CDR3 is CASSAGQENEKLFF. The CDR3 DNA sequence: TGTGCCAGCTCAGCGGGACAGGAGAATGAAAAACTGTTTTTT.

The J gene is TRBJ1-2, the V gene TRBV9; D may be TRBD1 (6 bases). The CDR3 covers 15 residues. Germline V gene data show CDR1 as SGDLS and CDR2 as YYNGEE. Trimming took off 0 bases at V and 4 bases at J, with 13 bases between the two ends. DNA of the CDR3: TGTGCCAGCAGCGTAGACGGGGGGCCGGCCTATGGCTACACCTTC. Translation gives CASSVDGGPAYGYTF.

The chain is built from TRBV30 and TRBJ1-4; no clear D. V lost 4 bases and J lost 0, with 6 bases in between. This CDR3 spans 13 amino acids. Germline V gene lookup returns CDR1 GTSNPN and CDR2 SVGIG (reference sequence). CDR3: CAWTTTTNEKLFF. CDR3 nucleotides: TGTGCCTGGACCACTACAACTAATGAAAAACTGTTTTTT.

This clone occurred once. The CDR3 region is CASSPRPTGGYNEQFF. DNA for the CDR3: TGTGCCAGCAGCCCCCGACCGACAGGGGGTTACAATGAGCAGTTCTTC. V usage is TRBV7-8 and J usage is TRBJ2-1; TRBD1 matches 9 bases. V lost 5 bases and J lost 4; bases outside the gene matches: 9. The CDR3 length is 16 residues. Germline V gene lookup returns CDR1 SGHVS and CDR2 FQNEAQ.

This clone was picked up a small number of times. The J gene is TRBJ2-7, the V gene TRBV7-9, with 8 bases lining up with TRBD2. The CDR3 is 15 residues long. Germline trimming cut 6 bases from V and 0 bases from J; bases unmatched to any gene: 7. CDR1 and CDR2 from the germline V gene are SEHNR and FQNEAQ (reference sequence). The CDR3 protein is CASRRTSGSSYEQYF. For the CDR3, the DNA is TGTGCCAGCAGACGAACTAGCGGCAGCTCCTACGAGCAGTACTTC.

This chain connects TRBV20-1 to TRBJ2-2, with TRBD2 as a possible D gene (5 bases). Trimming left V 3 bases short and J 6 bases short, with 17 bases between. This CDR3 is built from 15 residues. Germline CDR1 DFQATT, CDR2 SNEGSKA (reference sequence). The CDR3 spells CSASIRGPGSGELFF. CDR3 nucleotide sequence: TGCAGTGCTAGTATTCGAGGGCCCGGATCCGGGGAGCTGTTTTTT.

This chain connects TRBV30 to TRBJ2-7, with 9 nucleotides matching TRBD1. V was pared by 2 bases and J by 2 bases, with 1 base of the junction left unmatched. The CDR3 sequence is 13 residues long. The germline CDR1 and CDR2 sequences are GTSNPN and SVGIG (reference sequence). The CDR3 bases are TGTGCCTGGAGTTGGGACAGGGCCTACGAGCAGTACTTC. This encodes CAWSWDRAYEQYF.